This T cell receptor (beta chain) was sequenced during a study of T cell changes during pregnancy in multiple sclerosis. Libraries were prepared by immunoSEQ multiplex PCR; TCRdb keeps only in-frame clonotypes and omits some of them. The table records some 36,000 clones, under 95% of them present only once. This specimen consisted of CD4+ T cells from peripheral blood mononuclear cells, obtained in the second trimester of pregnancy. This clonotype was obtained from a female donor in good health, enrolled as a control in a pregnancy study.

CDR3 in DNA: TGTGCCAGCAATAAAAAACATAGGGACAGGGTGTTTTCAACTAATGAAAAACTGTTTTTT. This translates into CASNKKHRDRVFSTNEKLFF. This chain links TRBV27 with TRBJ1-4; 9 positions match TRBD1. The CDR3 contains 20 residues. Unmatched junction bases numbered 18, after V lost 7 bases and J lost 0 bases. Germline values: CDR1 MNHEY, CDR2 SMNVEV (reference sequence). Full variable domain (remainder filled in from reference TRBV27 and TRBJ1-4): EAQVTQNPRYLITVTGKKLTVTCSQNMNHEYMSWYRQDPGLGLRQIYYSMNVEVTDKGDVPEGYKVSRKEKRNFPLILESPSPNQTSLYFCASNKKHRDRVFSTNEKLFFGSGTQLSVL.